This TCR beta chain was sequenced for a study of early T cells in non-severe SARS-CoV-2 infection. Study information: The sequenced material was bulk RNA from unsorted whole blood, and its chains were unpaired.

The library protocol tagged individual cDNA molecules with unique molecular identifiers. TCRdb processed the 5' RACE reads anew with MiXCR; each CDR3 protein has one entry. Of tens of thousands of distinct CDR3 sequences in the sample, less than 20% were seen once. This clonotype was counted a few times. Its matching antigen is unknown. Notes on the study in general: Private and CD4 specificities were missed by VDJdb matching, skewed to anti-spike CD8.

The CDR3 totals 14 residues. With 5 bases removed from V and 7 bases from J, the gap between germline ends came to 18 bases. The germline V gene has CDR1 SEHNR and CDR2 FQNEAQ (reference sequence). This clonotype was sampled from an adult who was a healthcare worker with PCR-confirmed SARS-CoV-2 infection or an uninfected control (not recorded which). The chain recombines TRBV7-9 with TRBJ2-7; tentatively, D is TRBD1 (6 bases). The specimen was whole blood. CDR3: CASSPQTGLREQYF. The CDR3 DNA is TGTGCCAGCAGCCCCCAGACAGGTTTAAGAGAGCAGTACTTC. Together with reference TRBV7-9 and TRBJ2-7, the CDR3 gives the full variable domain: DTGVSQNPRHKITKRGQNVTFRCDPISEHNRLYWYRQTLGQGPEFLTYFQNEAQLEKSRLLSDRFSAERPKGSFSTLEIQRTEQGDSAMYLCASSPQTGLREQYFGPGTRLTVT.